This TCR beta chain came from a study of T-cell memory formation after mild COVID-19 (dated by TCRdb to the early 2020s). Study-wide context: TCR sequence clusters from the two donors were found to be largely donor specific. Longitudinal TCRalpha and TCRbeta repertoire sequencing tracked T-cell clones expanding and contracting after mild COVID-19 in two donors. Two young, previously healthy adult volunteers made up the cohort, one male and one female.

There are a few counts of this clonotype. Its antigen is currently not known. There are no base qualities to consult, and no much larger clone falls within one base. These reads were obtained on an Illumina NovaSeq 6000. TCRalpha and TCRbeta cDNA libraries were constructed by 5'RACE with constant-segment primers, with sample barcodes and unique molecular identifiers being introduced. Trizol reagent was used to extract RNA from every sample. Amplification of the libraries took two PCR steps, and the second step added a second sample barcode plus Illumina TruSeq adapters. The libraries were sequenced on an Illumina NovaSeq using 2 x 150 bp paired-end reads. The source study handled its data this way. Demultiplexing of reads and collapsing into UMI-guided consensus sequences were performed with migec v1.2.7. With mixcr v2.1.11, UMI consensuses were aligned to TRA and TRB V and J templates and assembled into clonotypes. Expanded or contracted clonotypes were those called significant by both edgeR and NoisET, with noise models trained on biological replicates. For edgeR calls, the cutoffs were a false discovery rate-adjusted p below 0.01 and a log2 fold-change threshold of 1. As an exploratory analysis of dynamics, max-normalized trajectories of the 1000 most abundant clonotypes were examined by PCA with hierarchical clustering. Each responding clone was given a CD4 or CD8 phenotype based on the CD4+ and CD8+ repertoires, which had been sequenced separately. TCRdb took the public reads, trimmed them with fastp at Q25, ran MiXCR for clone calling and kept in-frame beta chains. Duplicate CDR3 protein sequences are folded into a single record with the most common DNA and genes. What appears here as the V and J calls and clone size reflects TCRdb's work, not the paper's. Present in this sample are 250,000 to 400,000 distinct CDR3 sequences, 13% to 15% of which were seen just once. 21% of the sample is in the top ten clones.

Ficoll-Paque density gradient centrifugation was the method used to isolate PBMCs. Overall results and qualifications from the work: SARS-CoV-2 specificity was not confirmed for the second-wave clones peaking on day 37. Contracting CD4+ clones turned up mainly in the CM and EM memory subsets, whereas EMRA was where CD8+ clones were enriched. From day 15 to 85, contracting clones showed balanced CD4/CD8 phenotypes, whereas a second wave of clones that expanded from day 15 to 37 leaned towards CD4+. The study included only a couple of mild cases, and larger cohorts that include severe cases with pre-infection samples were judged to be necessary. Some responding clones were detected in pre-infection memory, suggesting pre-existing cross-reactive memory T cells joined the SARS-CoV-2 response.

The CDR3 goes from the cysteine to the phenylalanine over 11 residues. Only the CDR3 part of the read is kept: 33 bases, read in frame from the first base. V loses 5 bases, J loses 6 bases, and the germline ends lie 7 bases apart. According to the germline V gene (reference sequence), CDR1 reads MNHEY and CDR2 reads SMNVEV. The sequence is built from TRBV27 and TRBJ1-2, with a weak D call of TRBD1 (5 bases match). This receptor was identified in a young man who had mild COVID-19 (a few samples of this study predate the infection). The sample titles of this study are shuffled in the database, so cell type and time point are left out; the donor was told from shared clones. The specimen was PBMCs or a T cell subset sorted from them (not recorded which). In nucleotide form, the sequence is TGTGCCAGCAGTCGAGGGGATGGCTACACCTTC. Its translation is CASSRGDGYTF.